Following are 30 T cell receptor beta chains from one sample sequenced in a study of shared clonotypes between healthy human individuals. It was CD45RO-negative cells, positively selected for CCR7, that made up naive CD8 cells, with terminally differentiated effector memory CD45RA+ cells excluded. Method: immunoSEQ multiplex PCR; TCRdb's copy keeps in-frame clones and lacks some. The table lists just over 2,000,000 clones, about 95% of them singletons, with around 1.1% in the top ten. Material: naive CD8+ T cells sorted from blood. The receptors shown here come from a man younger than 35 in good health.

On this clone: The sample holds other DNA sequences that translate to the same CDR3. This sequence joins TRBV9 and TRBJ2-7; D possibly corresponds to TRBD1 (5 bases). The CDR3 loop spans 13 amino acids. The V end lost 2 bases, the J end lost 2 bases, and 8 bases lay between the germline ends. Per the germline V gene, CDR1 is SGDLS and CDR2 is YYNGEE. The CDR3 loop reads CASSVGAPYEQYF. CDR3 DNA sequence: TGTGCCAGCAGCGTTGGGGCGCCCTACGAGCAGTACTTC.

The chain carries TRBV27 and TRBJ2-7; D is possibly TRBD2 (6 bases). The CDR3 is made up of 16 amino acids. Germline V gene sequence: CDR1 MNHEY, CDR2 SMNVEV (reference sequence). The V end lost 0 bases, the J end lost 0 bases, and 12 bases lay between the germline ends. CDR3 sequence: CASSLSGGERSYEQYF. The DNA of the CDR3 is TGTGCCAGCAGTTTATCGGGCGGGGAACGCTCCTACGAGCAGTACTTC.

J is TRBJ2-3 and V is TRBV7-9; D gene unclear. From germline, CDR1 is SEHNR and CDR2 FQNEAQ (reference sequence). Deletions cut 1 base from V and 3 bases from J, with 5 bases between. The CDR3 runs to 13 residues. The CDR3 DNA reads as TGTGCCAGCAGCTTAGGTATTACAGATACGCAGTATTTT. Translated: CASSLGITDTQYF.

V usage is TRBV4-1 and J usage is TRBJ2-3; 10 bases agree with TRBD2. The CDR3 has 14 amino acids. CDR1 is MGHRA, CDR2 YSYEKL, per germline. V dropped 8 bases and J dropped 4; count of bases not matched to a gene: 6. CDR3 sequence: CASRAGGPPDTQYF. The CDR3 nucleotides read TGCGCCAGCCGAGCGGGGGGGCCCCCAGATACGCAGTATTTT.

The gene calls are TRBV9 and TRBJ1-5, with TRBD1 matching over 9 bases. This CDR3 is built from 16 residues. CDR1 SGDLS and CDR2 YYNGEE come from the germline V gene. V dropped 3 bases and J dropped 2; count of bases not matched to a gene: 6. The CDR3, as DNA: TGTGCCAGCAGCGCAACAGGGGGCGCGGGCAATCAGCCCCAGCATTTT. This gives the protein CASSATGGAGNQPQHF.

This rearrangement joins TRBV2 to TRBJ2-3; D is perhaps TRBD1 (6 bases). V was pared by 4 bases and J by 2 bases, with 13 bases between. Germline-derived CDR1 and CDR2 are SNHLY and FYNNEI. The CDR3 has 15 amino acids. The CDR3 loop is CASSVGTLSTDTQYF. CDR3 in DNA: TGTGCCAGCAGTGTGGGGACACTATCCACAGATACGCAGTATTTT.

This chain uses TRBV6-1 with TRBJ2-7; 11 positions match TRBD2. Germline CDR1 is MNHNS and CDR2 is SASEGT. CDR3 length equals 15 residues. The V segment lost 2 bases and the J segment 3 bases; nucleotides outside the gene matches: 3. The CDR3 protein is CASSEMGTSGYEQYF. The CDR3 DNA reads TGTGCCAGCAGTGAAATGGGGACTAGCGGCTACGAGCAGTACTTC.

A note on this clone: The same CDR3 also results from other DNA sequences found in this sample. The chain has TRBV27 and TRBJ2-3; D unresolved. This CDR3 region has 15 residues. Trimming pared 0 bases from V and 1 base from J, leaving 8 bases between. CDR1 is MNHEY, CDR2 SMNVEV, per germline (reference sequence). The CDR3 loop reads CASSLSGQRTDTQYF. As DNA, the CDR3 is TGTGCCAGCAGTTTATCTGGGCAGCGCACAGATACGCAGTATTTT.

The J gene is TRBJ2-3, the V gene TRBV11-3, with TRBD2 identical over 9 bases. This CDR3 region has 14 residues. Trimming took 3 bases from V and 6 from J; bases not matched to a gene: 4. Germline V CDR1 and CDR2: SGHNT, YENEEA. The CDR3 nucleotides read TGTGCCAGCAGCTTGGCGGGGGGGCTGGATACGCAGTATTTT. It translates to CASSLAGGLDTQYF. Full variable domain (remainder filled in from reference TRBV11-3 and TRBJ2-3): EAGVVQSPRYKIIEKKQPVAFWCNPISGHNTLYWYLQNLGQGPELLIRYENEEAVDDSQLPKDRFSAERLKGVDSTLKIQPAELGDSAVYLCASSLAGGLDTQYFGPGTRLTVL.

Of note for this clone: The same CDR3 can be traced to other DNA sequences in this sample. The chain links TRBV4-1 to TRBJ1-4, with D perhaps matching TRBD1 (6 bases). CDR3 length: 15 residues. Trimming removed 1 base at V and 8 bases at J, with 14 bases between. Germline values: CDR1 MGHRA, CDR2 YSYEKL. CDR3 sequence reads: CASSQVGGLGEKLFF. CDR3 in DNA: TGCGCCAGCAGCCAAGTAGGGGGTTTAGGCGAAAAACTGTTTTTT.

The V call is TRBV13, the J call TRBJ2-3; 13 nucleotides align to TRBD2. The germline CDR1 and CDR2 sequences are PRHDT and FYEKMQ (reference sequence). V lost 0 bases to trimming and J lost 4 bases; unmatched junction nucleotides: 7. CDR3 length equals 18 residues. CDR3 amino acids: CASSLGPGLAGASDTQYF. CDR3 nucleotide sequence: TGTGCCAGCAGCTTAGGCCCTGGACTAGCGGGAGCCTCAGATACGCAGTATTTT. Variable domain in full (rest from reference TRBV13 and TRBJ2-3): AAGVIQSPRHLIKEKRETATLKCYPIPRHDTVYWYQQGPGQDPQFLISFYEKMQSDKGSIPDRFSAQQFSDYHSELNMSSLELGDSALYFCASSLGPGLAGASDTQYFGPGTRLTVL.

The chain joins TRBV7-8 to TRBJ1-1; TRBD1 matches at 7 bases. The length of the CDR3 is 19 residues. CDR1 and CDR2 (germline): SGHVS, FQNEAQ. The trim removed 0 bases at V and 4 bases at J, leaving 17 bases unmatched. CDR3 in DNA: TGTGCCAGCAGCTTAGCCCCGAGCAGGGAGGGGGCCCCTGGCACTGAAGCTTTCTTT. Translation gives CASSLAPSREGAPGTEAFF.

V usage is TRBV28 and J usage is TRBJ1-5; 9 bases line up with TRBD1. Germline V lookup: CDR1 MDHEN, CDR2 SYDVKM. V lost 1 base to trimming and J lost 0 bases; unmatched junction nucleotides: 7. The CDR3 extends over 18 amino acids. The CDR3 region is CASSLFRTGALSNQPQHF. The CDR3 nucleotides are TGTGCCAGCAGTTTATTCCGGACAGGGGCCCTTAGCAATCAGCCCCAGCATTTT.

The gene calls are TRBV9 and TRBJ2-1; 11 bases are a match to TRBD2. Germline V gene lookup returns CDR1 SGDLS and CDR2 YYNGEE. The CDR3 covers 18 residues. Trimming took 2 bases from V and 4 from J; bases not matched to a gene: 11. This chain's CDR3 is CASSVPEKLAGGYNEQFF. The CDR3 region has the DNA TGTGCCAGCAGCGTTCCCGAGAAGCTAGCGGGAGGATACAATGAGCAGTTCTTC. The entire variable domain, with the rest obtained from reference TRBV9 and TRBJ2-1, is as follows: DSGVTQTPKHLITATGQRVTLRCSPRSGDLSVYWYQQSLDQGLQFLIQYYNGEERAKGNILERFSAQQFPDLHSELNLSSLELGDSALYFCASSVPEKLAGGYNEQFFGPGTRLTVL.

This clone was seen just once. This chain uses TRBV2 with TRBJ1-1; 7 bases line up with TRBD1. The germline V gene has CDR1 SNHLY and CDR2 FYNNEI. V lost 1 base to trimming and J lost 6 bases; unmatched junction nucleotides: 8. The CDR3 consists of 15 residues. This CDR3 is CASSEVQGGEAEAFF. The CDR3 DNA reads TGTGCCAGCAGTGAAGTCCAGGGGGGGGAAGCTGAAGCTTTCTTT. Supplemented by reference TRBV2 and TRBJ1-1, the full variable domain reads EPEVTQTPSHQVTQMGQEVILRCVPISNHLYFYWYRQILGQKVEFLVSFYNNEISEKSEIFDDQFSVERPDGSNFTLKIRSTKLEDSAMYFCASSEVQGGEAEAFFGQGTRLTVV.

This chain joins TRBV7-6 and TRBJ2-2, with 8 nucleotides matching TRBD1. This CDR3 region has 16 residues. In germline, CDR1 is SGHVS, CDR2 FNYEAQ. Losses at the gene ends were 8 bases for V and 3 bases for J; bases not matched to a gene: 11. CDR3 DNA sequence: TGTGCCAGCGGATCAGACAGGGGCGAGGACACCGGGGAGCTGTTTTTT. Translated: CASGSDRGEDTGELFF.

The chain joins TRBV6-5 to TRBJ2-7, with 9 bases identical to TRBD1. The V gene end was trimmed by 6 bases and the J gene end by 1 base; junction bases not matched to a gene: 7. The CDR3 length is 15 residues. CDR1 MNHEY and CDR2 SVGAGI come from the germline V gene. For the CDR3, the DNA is TGTGCCAGCAGCGTCGGACAGGGGTATTCCTACGAGCAGTACTTC. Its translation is CASSVGQGYSYEQYF.

CDR3 DNA sequence: TGTGCCAGCAGCCCGACAGGGAGCTCCTACAATGAGCAGTTCTTC. It yields the protein CASSPTGSSYNEQFF. The chain combines TRBV5-6 with TRBJ2-1; 7 bases line up with TRBD1. Germline-derived CDR1 and CDR2 are SGHDT and YYEEEE. The CDR3 consists of 15 residues. V shed 4 bases and J 0 bases; nucleotides not matched to a gene: 4.

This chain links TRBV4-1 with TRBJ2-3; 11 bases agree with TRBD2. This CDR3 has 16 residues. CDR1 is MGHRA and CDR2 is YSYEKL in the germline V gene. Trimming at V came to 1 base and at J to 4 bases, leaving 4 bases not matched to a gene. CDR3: CASSQVLAGGPDTQYF. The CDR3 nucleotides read TGCGCCAGCAGCCAAGTTCTAGCGGGAGGTCCAGATACGCAGTATTTT.

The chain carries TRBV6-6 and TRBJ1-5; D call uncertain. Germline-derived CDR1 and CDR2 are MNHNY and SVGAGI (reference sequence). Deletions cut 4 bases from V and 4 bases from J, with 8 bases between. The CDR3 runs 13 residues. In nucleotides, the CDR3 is TGTGCCAGCAGTTCAGAAAGGAATCAGCCCCAGCATTTT. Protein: CASSSERNQPQHF.

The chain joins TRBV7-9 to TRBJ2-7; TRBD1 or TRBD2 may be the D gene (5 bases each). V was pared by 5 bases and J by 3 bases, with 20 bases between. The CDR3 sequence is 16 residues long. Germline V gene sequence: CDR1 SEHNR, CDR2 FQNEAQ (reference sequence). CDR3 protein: CASSGSRDRGFYEQYF. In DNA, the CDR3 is TGTGCCAGCAGCGGCAGCCGGGACCGGGGATTCTACGAGCAGTACTTC.

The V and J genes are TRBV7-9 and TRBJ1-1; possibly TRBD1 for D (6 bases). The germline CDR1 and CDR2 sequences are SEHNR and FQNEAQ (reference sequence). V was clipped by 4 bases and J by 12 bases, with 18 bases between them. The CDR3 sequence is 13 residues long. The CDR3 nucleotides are TGTGCCAGCAGCTCAATCGGGGGGCGCGGAACTTTCTTT. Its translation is CASSSIGGRGTFF.

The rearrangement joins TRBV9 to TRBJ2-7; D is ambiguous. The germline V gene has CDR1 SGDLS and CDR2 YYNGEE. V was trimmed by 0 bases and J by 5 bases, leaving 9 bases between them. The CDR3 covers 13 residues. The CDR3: CASSVVEWDEQYF. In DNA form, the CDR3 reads TGTGCCAGCAGCGTAGTTGAGTGGGACGAGCAGTACTTC.

DNA for the CDR3: TGTGCCAGCAGCCCCGGGGTGGGACAGGGGTACGAGCAGTACTTC. Translated, it gives CASSPGVGQGYEQYF. The chain recombines TRBV7-9 with TRBJ2-7; 10 nucleotides agree with TRBD1. Germline values: CDR1 SEHNR, CDR2 FQNEAQ (reference sequence). Losses at the gene ends were 5 bases for V and 4 bases for J; bases not matched to a gene: 8. There are 15 residues in the CDR3.

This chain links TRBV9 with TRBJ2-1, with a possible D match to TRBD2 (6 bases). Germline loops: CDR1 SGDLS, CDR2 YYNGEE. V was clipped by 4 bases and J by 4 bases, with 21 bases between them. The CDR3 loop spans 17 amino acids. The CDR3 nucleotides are TGTGCCAGCAGCTCAAACCTCCTTAGCGGACAATACAATGAGCAGTTCTTC. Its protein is CASSSNLLSGQYNEQFF.

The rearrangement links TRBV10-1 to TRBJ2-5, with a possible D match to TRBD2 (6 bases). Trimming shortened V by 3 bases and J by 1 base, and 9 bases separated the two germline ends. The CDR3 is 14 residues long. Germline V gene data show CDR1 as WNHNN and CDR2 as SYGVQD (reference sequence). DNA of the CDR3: TGCGCCAGCAGTGAAACGGGGGTCCAAGAGACCCAGTACTTC. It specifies CASSETGVQETQYF.

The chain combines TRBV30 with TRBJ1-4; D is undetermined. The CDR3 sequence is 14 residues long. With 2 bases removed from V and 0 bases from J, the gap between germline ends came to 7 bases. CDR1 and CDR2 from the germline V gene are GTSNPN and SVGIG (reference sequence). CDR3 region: CAWSPSATNEKLFF. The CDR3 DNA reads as TGTGCCTGGAGTCCAAGTGCAACTAATGAAAAACTGTTTTTT.

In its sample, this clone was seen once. CDR3 residues: CASSLGTGGVGYTF. Here the CDR3 DNA reads TGTGCCAGCAGCTTGGGGACAGGGGGCGTTGGCTACACCTTC. The chain links TRBV5-4 to TRBJ1-2; 11 bases fit TRBD1. This CDR3 has 14 amino acids. The V segment lost 0 bases and the J segment 7 bases; nucleotides outside the gene matches: 2. Germline V gene data show CDR1 as SGHNT and CDR2 as YYREEE (reference sequence).

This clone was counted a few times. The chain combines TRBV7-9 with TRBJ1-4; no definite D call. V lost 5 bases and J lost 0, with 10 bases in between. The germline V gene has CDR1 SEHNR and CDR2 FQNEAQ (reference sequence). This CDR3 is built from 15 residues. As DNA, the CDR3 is TGTGCCAGCAGCGACTTTGGGCCAACTAATGAAAAACTGTTTTTT. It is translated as CASSDFGPTNEKLFF.

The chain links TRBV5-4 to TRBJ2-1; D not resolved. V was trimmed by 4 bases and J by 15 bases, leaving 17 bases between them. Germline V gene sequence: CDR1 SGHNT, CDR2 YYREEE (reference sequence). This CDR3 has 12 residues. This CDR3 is CASSPGPDLTFF. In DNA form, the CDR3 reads TGTGCCAGCAGCCCCGGACCCGACTTGACGTTCTTC.